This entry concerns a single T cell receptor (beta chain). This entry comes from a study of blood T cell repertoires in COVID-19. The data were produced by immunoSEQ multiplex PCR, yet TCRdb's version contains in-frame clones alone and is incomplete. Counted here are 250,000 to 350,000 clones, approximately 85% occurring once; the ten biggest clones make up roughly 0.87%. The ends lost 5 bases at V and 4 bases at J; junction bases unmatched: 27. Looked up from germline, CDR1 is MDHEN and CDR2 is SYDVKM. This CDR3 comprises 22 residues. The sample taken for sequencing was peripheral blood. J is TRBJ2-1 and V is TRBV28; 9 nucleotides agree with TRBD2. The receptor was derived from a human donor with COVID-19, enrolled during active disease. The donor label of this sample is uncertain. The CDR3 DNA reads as TGTGCCAGCAGTCCATTATACCCCCAAAGGCTAGCGGGGAGGGCTCGATACAATGAGCAGTTCTTC. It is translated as CASSPLYPQRLAGRARYNEQFF. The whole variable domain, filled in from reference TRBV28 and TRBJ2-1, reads DVKVTQSSRYLVKRTGEKVFLECVQDMDHENMFWYRQDPGLGLRLIYFSYDVKMKEKGDIPEGYSVSREKKERFSLILESASTNQTSMYLCASSPLYPQRLAGRARYNEQFFGPGTRLTVL.